The clone carrying this T cell receptor (beta chain) came up many times. This entry belongs to a study of molecular identifiers for immune sequencing clone quantification. Germline V CDR1 and CDR2: MNHNS, SASEGT. V lost 0 bases, J lost 6 bases, and 9 bases lay in between. CDR3 size: 14 residues. TCRdb recomputed calls from the PCR reads with MiXCR, one row per CDR3 protein. Of about 630,000 distinct CDR3 sequences in the sample, 25% were seen once. The origin of this receptor is a human donor in good health. Some libraries in this study had Jurkat cell RNA spiked in. The sequencing sample was made of naive CD8+ T cells from blood, with Jurkat cell RNA spiked in. Subset denoted: FACS-sorted CD8+CD4-CCR7+CD45RA+ naive T cells. The V and J genes are TRBV6-1 and TRBJ1-5; perhaps TRBD1 as D (5 bases). CDR3: CASSEAWGFQPQHF. The DNA of the CDR3 is TGTGCCAGCAGTGAAGCTTGGGGGTTTCAGCCCCAGCATTTT.